This T cell receptor beta chain emerged from a study of cytomegalovirus exposure and HLA in healthy donors. V lost 8 bases to trimming and J lost 6 bases, with 14 bases between them. From germline, CDR1 is SNHLY and CDR2 FYNNEI. This CDR3 spans 12 amino acids. It was with 60 Vbeta and 13 Jbeta primers that the PCR ran. Only in-frame clones appear in the TCRdb table, and some are missing; sequencing was by immunoSEQ multiplex PCR. The table lists 55,000 to 80,000 clones, roughly 85% of them singletons. The TCR was taken from a female donor in good health and CMV-seronegative. Sequencing input: PBMCs. This sequence joins TRBV2 and TRBJ2-7; D not resolved. CDR3 amino acids: CASLLQPGEQYF. Here the CDR3 DNA reads TGTGCCAGCCTGTTACAGCCAGGCGAGCAGTACTTC.